The 28 T cell receptor beta chains given below trace back to one sample, sequenced in a study of human T cells and chemical hapten exposure. Stated time point: healthy volunteer bleed at 6 weeks. Unfractionated whole blood was the source from which total RNA was extracted. TCRdb re-derived calls from the RACE reads in MiXCR, one entry per CDR3 protein. The sample contains about 45,000 distinct CDR3 sequences, approximately 4% of which appear only once. The sequenced sample consisted of whole blood. Every receptor here comes from a human donor in good health. Some clones in this sample may be carry-over from other donors' samples.

Only a few counts were recorded for this clonotype. V usage is TRBV7-3 and J usage is TRBJ2-5; maybe TRBD1 (6 bases). V lost 5 bases and J lost 2, with 12 bases in between. The length of the CDR3 is 14 residues. Germline V gene sequence: CDR1 SGHTA, CDR2 FQGTGA. CDR3 loop: CASSITGPQETQYF. CDR3 nucleotide sequence: TGTGCCAGCAGCATCACAGGGCCACAAGAGACCCAGTACTTC.

The chain uses TRBV9 and TRBJ1-3, with TRBD1 matching 10 bases. V was pared by 6 bases and J by 2 bases, with 5 bases of the junction left unmatched. Per germline, CDR1 SGDLS and CDR2 YYNGEE. This CDR3 is built from 15 residues. CDR3 amino acids: CASNSGTGAGNTIYF. For the CDR3, the DNA is TGTGCCAGCAACTCCGGGACAGGGGCTGGAAACACCATATATTTT.

V is TRBV28 and J is TRBJ1-4; TRBD1 aligns across 9 bases. The germline V gene encodes CDR1 MDHEN and CDR2 SYDVKM. This CDR3 is 17 amino acids long. V was pared by 5 bases and J by 3 bases, with 10 bases of the junction left unmatched. CDR3 protein: CASSRGQGGTANEKLFF. In DNA, the CDR3 is TGTGCCAGCAGTAGGGGACAGGGAGGGACGGCTAATGAAAAACTGTTTTTT.

The chain uses TRBV14 and TRBJ2-7, with TRBD2 matching over 9 bases. The ends lost 5 bases at V and 6 bases at J; junction bases unmatched: 11. Germline V gene lookup returns CDR1 SGHDN and CDR2 FVKESK. The CDR3 length is 15 residues. The DNA of the CDR3 is TGTGCCAGCAGCAATTTAGCGGGAGAGGTATCCGAGCAGTACTTC. Protein: CASSNLAGEVSEQYF.

This clonotype was observed many times. The J gene is TRBJ1-2, the V gene TRBV7-9, with TRBD1 matching 8 bases. The trim removed 5 bases at V and 3 bases at J, leaving 11 bases unmatched. This CDR3 comprises 16 residues. The germline V gene has CDR1 SEHNR and CDR2 FQNEAQ (reference sequence). For the CDR3, the DNA is TGTGCCAGCAGCCCCTGGACAGGGCGCCCCCACTATGGCTACACCTTC. Its protein is CASSPWTGRPHYGYTF.

This rearrangement joins TRBV6-1 to TRBJ1-3; TRBD1 agrees at 11 bases. CDR3 size: 15 residues. Germline CDR1 and CDR2: MNHNS and SASEGT. V was pared by 7 bases and J by 7 bases, with 9 bases of the junction left unmatched. The CDR3: CASTGQGALWNTIYF. The CDR3 DNA follows: TGTGCCAGCACTGGACAGGGGGCCCTTTGGAACACCATATATTTT.

This clonotype showed up many times. This chain links TRBV7-8 with TRBJ2-7; 7 positions match TRBD1. This CDR3 has 15 amino acids. V gave up 5 bases and J gave up 0 bases; unmatched junction bases: 7. The germline CDR1 and CDR2 sequences are SGHVS and FQNEAQ. The CDR3 DNA follows: TGTGCCAGCAGCCACCCGGGGACAGTCTCCTACGAGCAGTACTTC. Residues: CASSHPGTVSYEQYF.

The sample holds many counts of this clonotype. This rearrangement joins TRBV7-2 to TRBJ2-1; D perhaps matches TRBD2 (6 bases). V was shortened by 3 bases and J by 0 bases, with 9 bases between the two germline ends. The CDR3 loop spans 15 amino acids. Germline CDR1 and CDR2: SGHTA and FQGNSA. CDR3 sequence reads: CASSFFGSSYNEQFF. CDR3 sequence (DNA): TGTGCCAGCAGCTTTTTCGGGAGCTCCTACAATGAGCAGTTCTTC.

The chain carries TRBV5-1 and TRBJ2-1, with 12 nucleotides matching TRBD2. Trimming removed 4 bases from V and 6 bases from J; junction bases left unmatched: 11. Germline V lookup: CDR1 SGHRS, CDR2 YFSETQ. The CDR3 is 17 residues long. CDR3 in DNA: TGCGCCAGCAGCGATCCAATTCCTAGCGGGAGGGCCAATGAGCAGTTCTTC. Translation: CASSDPIPSGRANEQFF.

Worth noting for this clonotype: A much larger clone sits a single nucleotide away, making a read error possible. This chain joins TRBV5-1 and TRBJ2-5; D remains ambiguous. With 1 base removed from V and 2 bases from J, the gap between germline ends came to 9 bases. The CDR3 loop spans 14 amino acids. CDR1 and CDR2 (germline): SGHRS, YFSETQ. Here the CDR3 reads CASSLPWPQETQYF. The CDR3 nucleotides are TGCGCCAGCAGCTTGCCCTGGCCTCAAGAGACCCAGTACTTC.

The CDR3 bases are TGTGCCAGCAGTTTTGGGCAGGTACGGGGGAGCGGTCCCACTGAAGCTTTCTTT. Its translation: CASSFGQVRGSGPTEAFF. The genes are TRBV28 and TRBJ1-1; a possible D gene is TRBD1 (5 bases). V was cut by 3 bases and J by 4 bases, with 24 bases left in between. Looked up from germline, CDR1 is MDHEN and CDR2 is SYDVKM. CDR3 length: 18 amino acids.

This clonotype has a count of ten or more. The CDR3: CASRLGTGVVGEQFF. The CDR3 DNA reads as TGTGCCAGCAGGCTCGGGACAGGGGTTGTTGGTGAGCAGTTCTTC. The chain recombines TRBV12-3 or TRBV12-4 with TRBJ2-1, with 10 bases fitting TRBD1. The trim removed 6 bases at V and 9 bases at J, leaving 11 bases unmatched. The CDR3 length is 15 residues.

The DNA for the CDR3 is TGTGCCAGCAGTTTAATAGGGTTGGGGGGTGAAGCTTTCTTT. The encoded protein is CASSLIGLGGEAFF. The J gene is TRBJ1-1, the V gene TRBV12-3 or TRBV12-4, with D possibly being TRBD1 (5 bases). The length of the CDR3 is 14 residues. The V end lost 2 bases, the J end lost 7 bases, and 14 bases lay between the germline ends.

Concerning this clonotype itself: At one end, the junction sequence differs from germline, possibly due to a read error. The gene calls are TRBV5-4 and TRBJ1-6; D gene uncertain. The CDR3 loop spans 13 amino acids. Germline-derived CDR1 and CDR2 are SGHNT and YYREEE (reference sequence). CDR3 bases: TGTGTCAGCAGCTTGAAAGGCCCGGGATCCCTCCACTTT. It specifies CVSSLKGPGSLHF.

This clonotype has at least ten counts. V and J are TRBV7-9 and TRBJ2-3, with a weak D call TRBD2 (5 bases). This CDR3 is 16 amino acids long. V was clipped by 5 bases and J by 0 bases, with 15 bases between them. Germline CDR1 is SEHNR and CDR2 is FQNEAQ (reference sequence). The CDR3 nucleotides read TGTGCCAGCAGCCCCCGGTTTAGCGAGAGCACAGATACGCAGTATTTT. Translated: CASSPRFSESTDTQYF.

This clonotype was counted many times. J is TRBJ2-3 and V is TRBV6-6; 13 bases fit TRBD2. The CDR3 totals 16 residues. Germline CDR1 MNHNY, CDR2 SVGAGI (reference sequence). V lost 5 bases, J lost 8 bases, and 10 bases stayed unmatched. The CDR3 bases are TGTGCCAGCAGTCCGGGGACTAGCGGGACTAAAAGTACGCAGTATTTT. Protein: CASSPGTSGTKSTQYF.

This clonotype was recorded many times. The chain joins TRBV6-2 or TRBV6-3 to TRBJ2-1, with TRBD2 matching 12 bases. The germline V gene encodes CDR1 MNHEY and CDR2 SVGEGT. Trimming cost V 6 bases and J 4 bases; bases outside gene matches: 10. This CDR3 is 17 amino acids long. Here the CDR3 reads CASSSTSGGLRYNEQFF. The CDR3 DNA reads as TGTGCCAGCAGCTCGACTAGCGGGGGATTAAGGTACAATGAGCAGTTCTTC.

This clonotype was counted at least ten times. This chain connects TRBV6-2 or TRBV6-3 to TRBJ2-1; TRBD2 aligns across 11 bases. Germline CDR1 and CDR2: MNHEY and SVGEGT. The CDR3 has 18 amino acids. The ends lost 5 bases at V and 0 bases at J; junction bases unmatched: 9. CDR3 coding DNA: TGTGCCAGCAGTAGTCGACTAGCGGGATTGAGCTCCTACAATGAGCAGTTCTTC. Encoded protein: CASSSRLAGLSSYNEQFF.

This clonotype was counted ten times or more. V and J are TRBV6-6 and TRBJ2-6, with 8 bases that match TRBD1. The CDR3 totals 19 residues. The V gene's germline CDR1 is MNHNY and CDR2 SVGAGI (reference sequence). Trimming took 6 bases from V and 2 from J; bases not matched to a gene: 15. This chain's CDR3 is CASSQILSGGGTGANVLTF. The CDR3 DNA reads TGTGCCAGCAGCCAAATCCTCTCAGGGGGCGGTACTGGGGCCAACGTCCTGACTTTC.

This clonotype was counted at least ten times. This chain links TRBV4-1 with TRBJ2-1; TRBD2 aligns across 7 bases. Per the germline V gene, CDR1 is MGHRA and CDR2 is YSYEKL. V lost 3 bases to trimming and J lost 3 bases; unmatched junction nucleotides: 2. The CDR3 sequence is 14 residues long. The chain's CDR3 is CASSHGLDYNEQFF. CDR3 nucleotides: TGCGCCAGCAGCCATGGACTAGACTACAATGAGCAGTTCTTC.

This clonotype has a count of ten or more. This chain connects TRBV5-1 to TRBJ1-2; 9 nucleotides match TRBD1. Germline CDR1 and CDR2: SGHRS and YFSETQ. J gave up 5 bases and V 0 bases, and 2 bases lay outside the gene matches. The CDR3 has 14 amino acids. CDR3 coding DNA: TGCGCCAGCAGCTTGGAGGGACAGGGTTATGGCTACACCTTC. Protein sequence: CASSLEGQGYGYTF.

This clonotype was counted ten times or more. V is TRBV7-2 and J is TRBJ2-2; no clear D gene. Germline values: CDR1 SGHTA, CDR2 FQGNSA. V lost 1 base to trimming and J lost 0 bases, with 3 bases between them. The CDR3 totals 14 residues. The CDR3 DNA reads TGTGCCAGCAGCTTAGGATCGAACACCGGGGAGCTGTTTTTT. Translated, it gives CASSLGSNTGELFF.

This clonotype showed up many times. This sequence joins TRBV29-1 and TRBJ2-1, with D perhaps matching TRBD2 (6 bases). Germline values: CDR1 SQVTM, CDR2 ANQGSEA. V lost 0 bases, J lost 5 bases, and 20 bases lay in between. The CDR3 extends over 17 amino acids. The CDR3 here is CSVEDRGMGYPHNEQFF. CDR3 nucleotide sequence: TGCAGCGTTGAAGATCGGGGGATGGGTTACCCCCACAATGAGCAGTTCTTC.

This clonotype appeared many times. This CDR3 reads CASSLDQGINNEQFF. For the CDR3, the DNA is TGTGCCAGCAGTCTCGATCAGGGTATCAACAATGAGCAGTTCTTC. The V call is TRBV12-3 or TRBV12-4, the J call TRBJ2-1; weak D call: TRBD1 (5 bases). CDR3 length equals 15 residues. Deletions cut 5 bases from V and 5 bases from J, with 16 bases between.

This clonotype was counted between two and nine times. The chain couples TRBV28 to TRBJ2-7; perhaps TRBD1 as D (5 bases). This CDR3 comprises 15 residues. Germline V gives CDR1 MDHEN, CDR2 SYDVKM. Trimming took off 6 bases at V and 5 bases at J, with 20 bases between the two ends. Written as DNA, the CDR3 is TGTGCCAGCAGCCCTGCCCCAGGGTGGTCCAACGAGCAGTACTTC. This sequence encodes CASSPAPGWSNEQYF.

This clonotype was counted ten times or more. The CDR3 DNA reads as TGTGCCAGCCGGGCAGGGATCTCCCTGTACTTC. Its translation is CASRAGISLYF. This sequence joins TRBV11-3 and TRBJ2-7, with a possible D match to TRBD1 (5 bases). The germline V and J ends were trimmed by 8 bases and 12 bases, with 17 bases remaining between them. Germline assignment: CDR1 SGHNT and CDR2 YENEEA. This CDR3 has 11 amino acids. Using reference TRBV11-3 and TRBJ2-7 for the parts outside the CDR3, the full variable domain is EAGVVQSPRYKIIEKKQPVAFWCNPISGHNTLYWYLQNLGQGPELLIRYENEEAVDDSQLPKDRFSAERLKGVDSTLKIQPAELGDSAVYLCASRAGISLYFGPGTRLTVT.

This clonotype was picked up many times. The chain is built from TRBV3-1 and TRBJ1-2; weak D call: TRBD1 (5 bases). The germline V gene has CDR1 LGHDT and CDR2 YNNKEL (reference sequence). V was shortened by 1 base and J by 4 bases, with 13 bases between the two germline ends. This CDR3 comprises 15 residues. Written as DNA, the CDR3 is TGTGCCAGCAGCCAAGGGGAGGGGAGAGGCTATGGCTACACCTTC. Amino acid sequence: CASSQGEGRGYGYTF.

The genes are TRBV4-1 and TRBJ2-1, with TRBD2 matching over 12 bases. Trimming at V came to 1 base and at J to 8 bases, leaving 9 bases not matched to a gene. CDR1 is MGHRA, CDR2 YSYEKL, per germline. The CDR3 totals 17 residues. The CDR3: CASSQAATSGRVHEQFF. In DNA form, the CDR3 reads TGCGCCAGCAGCCAAGCCGCGACTAGCGGGAGAGTACATGAGCAGTTCTTC.